This TCR beta chain was sequenced during a study of T cells in women clearing cervical HPV infection. Study findings and constraints: Cases carried less TRBV6-7 than controls: approximately 0.1% versus 0.16%. A classifier using richness and V gene abundances reached an AUC of 0.83. CIN3+ cases had significantly higher TCR richness than controls; evenness did not differ.

Data came from immunoSEQ multiplex PCR; TCRdb stores just in-frame clones and leaves some out. Recorded for this sample: approximately 26,000 clones. The CDR3 totals 15 residues. CDR1 is DFQATT and CDR2 is SNEGSKA in the germline V gene (reference sequence). V lost 3 bases, J lost 4 bases, and 9 bases stayed unmatched. Prevalent HPV16 infections were excluded; only incident single HPV16 infections included. With regard to this clone: Its antigen remains unidentified. Read data end 3 residues before the CDR3 end; the end is taken from the germline J gene.

The rearrangement joins TRBV20-1 to TRBJ2-7; 10 bases map to TRBD2. Specimen: blood buffy coat. The receptor was derived from a woman aged 18-69 years with a cervical HPV16 infection that either progressed to CIN3+ or cleared (not recorded which). The CDR3 here is CSARVAGGPYYEQYF. The DNA read from the CDR3 is TGCAGTGCTAGGGTAGCGGGAGGCCCATATTACGAG.